This TCR beta chain was sequenced in a study of lymphopenia after photon versus proton radiotherapy. CDR1 is SEHNR and CDR2 is FQNEAQ in the germline V gene (reference sequence). The CDR3 consists of 16 residues. With 7 bases removed from V and 2 bases from J, the gap between germline ends came to 20 bases. Some clones are missing from TCRdb's copy, which holds only in-frame ones; the method was immunoSEQ multiplex PCR. The data contain approximately 31,000 clones, about 87% of them singletons. The material was peripheral blood, obtained from a patient treated with proton-based radiotherapy. The V and J genes are TRBV7-9 and TRBJ2-5; D is possibly TRBD1 (6 bases). The TCR originated in a woman in her 70s with pancreatic cancer. This CDR3 is CASNPLVDQGQETQYF. The CDR3 DNA reads as TGTGCCAGCAACCCCCTAGTGGACCAGGGGCAAGAGACCCAGTACTTC.